This TCR beta chain was captured in a study of siplizumab effects on memory and regulatory T cells. With regard to this clone: Its antigen is still unknown.

Measured with immunoSEQ multiplex PCR; TCRdb has only the in-frame clones, and not every one. Of around 87,000 clones in the sample, 75% to 90% were seen once. In germline, CDR1 is MNHNY, CDR2 SVGAGI (reference sequence). J gave up 2 bases and V 6 bases, and 7 bases lay outside the gene matches. The CDR3 runs 15 residues. Findings and limits, study-wide: It was not possible to assign a naive or memory phenotype to roughly 80-95% of proliferating CD4+ or CD8+ clones.

The origin of this receptor is a human donor in good health. Sequenced: CD4+ T cells sorted from blood. The chain carries TRBV6-6 and TRBJ1-5, with 7 bases fitting TRBD1. The CDR3 DNA follows: TGTGCCAGCAGGGGAGGGACAGCGGGCAATCAGCCCCAGCATTTT. As protein: CASRGGTAGNQPQHF.